This is a list of T cell receptor beta chains from one sample in a study of cytomegalovirus exposure and HLA in healthy donors. Only in-frame clones appear in the TCRdb table, and some are missing; sequencing was by immunoSEQ multiplex PCR. This table has 200,000 to 250,000 clones, roughly 80% appearing once. Specimen: PBMCs. Receptors were obtained from a woman aged 40 to 50 in good health and CMV-seropositive. CDR3s include the opening cysteine and the closing phenylalanine or tryptophan. The D gene is left open where the match is weak. Not every row has a clone size; where given, it reads once, few, many or a size class.

DNA: TGTGCCAGCTCGCCAACAGGGAGCGGGGCCGGCCAGGTCGACACTGAAGCTTTCTTT
CDR3: CASSPTGSGAGQVDTEAFF
V: TRBV18
J: TRBJ1-1
length: 19
size: -
D: -

DNA: TGTGCCAGCAGCCAAACCCGGAGCACAGATACGCAGTATTTT
CDR3: CASSQTRSTDTQYF
V: TRBV11-3
J: TRBJ2-3
length: 14
size: -
D: -

DNA: TGCGCCAGCAGTTTTCGACAGGGGTACGGGGAAAAACTGTTTTTT
CDR3: CASSFRQGYGEKLFF
V: TRBV5-1
J: TRBJ1-4
length: 15
size: once
D: TRBD1

DNA: TGTTCCAGCAGCCCCGTTCGACAGGGGCTCATGAACACTGAAGCTTTCTTT
CDR3: CSSSPVRQGLMNTEAFF
V: TRBV7-9
J: TRBJ1-1
length: 17
size: -
D: TRBD1

DNA: TGCGCCAGCAGCCAAGAACGACTCCTGAACACTGAAGCTTTCTTT
CDR3: CASSQERLLNTEAFF
V: TRBV4-1
J: TRBJ1-1
length: 15
size: -
D: -

DNA: TGTGCCAGTAGTATCTTAGGAGCATCTGGGGCCAACGTCCTGACTTTC
CDR3: CASSILGASGANVLTF
V: TRBV19
J: TRBJ2-6
length: 16
size: -
D: -

DNA: TGTGCCAGCAGCTTAGTCTCAGGGGACACTGAAGCTTTCTTT
CDR3: CASSLVSGDTEAFF
V: TRBV7-2
J: TRBJ1-1
length: 14
size: few
D: -

DNA: TGTGCCAGAGTAAACAGGGGCGACACAGATACGCAGTATTTT
CDR3: CARVNRGDTDTQYF
V: TRBV2
J: TRBJ2-3
length: 14
size: -
D: TRBD1

DNA: TGTGCCAGCAGTCCCCGGACTCACATCTCCTATGGCTACACCTTC
CDR3: CASSPRTHISYGYTF
V: TRBV28
J: TRBJ1-2
length: 15
size: -
D: -

DNA: TGTGCCAGCAGCAGGGGACAGAACACTGAAGCTTTCTTT
CDR3: CASSRGQNTEAFF
V: TRBV7-2
J: TRBJ1-1
length: 13
size: once
D: -

DNA: TGCGCCAGCAGACAATTCGACAGGGGAAGCACTGAAGCTTTCTTT
CDR3: CASRQFDRGSTEAFF
V: TRBV5-1
J: TRBJ1-1
length: 15
size: few
D: TRBD1

DNA: TGTGCCAGCAGTGAATCGGGACTAGCGGGAGGGCCTGCCTACGAGCAGTACTTC
CDR3: CASSESGLAGGPAYEQYF
V: TRBV25-1
J: TRBJ2-7
length: 18
size: -
D: TRBD2

DNA: TGTGCCAGCAGCCAATCACGGACAGGGAGCTATGGCTACACCTTC
CDR3: CASSQSRTGSYGYTF
V: TRBV16
J: TRBJ1-2
length: 15
size: -
D: TRBD1

DNA: TGTGCCAGCAGTTCGGACAGGGGAGGCAATCAGCCCCAGCATTTT
CDR3: CASSSDRGGNQPQHF
V: TRBV6-5
J: TRBJ1-5
length: 15
size: -
D: TRBD1

DNA: TGTGCCAGCAGCCCACGGGGGGCATCCTCTGGGGCCAACGTCCTGACTTTC
CDR3: CASSPRGASSGANVLTF
V: TRBV7-3
J: TRBJ2-6
length: 17
size: -
D: -

DNA: TGTGCCAGCAGTCGAGGGAAAAGTGGCTACACCTTC
CDR3: CASSRGKSGYTF
V: TRBV6-5
J: TRBJ1-2
length: 12
size: -
D: -

DNA: TGTGCCAGCAGCTCCTCTGGGACATTGAACTATGGCTACACCTTC
CDR3: CASSSSGTLNYGYTF
V: TRBV7-2
J: TRBJ1-2
length: 15
size: -
D: -

DNA: TGTGCCAGCAGCGTATGGACAGCTCTCTCTGGGGCCAACGTCCTGACTTTC
CDR3: CASSVWTALSGANVLTF
V: TRBV9
J: TRBJ2-6
length: 17
size: -
D: -

DNA: TGTGCCTGGGGATCCGGCGGACAGCTCTTTTTT
CDR3: CAWGSGGQLFF
V: TRBV30
J: TRBJ1-3
length: 11
size: -
D: -

DNA: TGTGCCAGCAGCTTGGGGATGGGACTAACCCGAGATACGCAGTATTTT
CDR3: CASSLGMGLTRDTQYF
V: TRBV5-4
J: TRBJ2-3
length: 16
size: -
D: TRBD2

DNA: TGTGCCAGTAGTATAGACCACAGGGGAAACACTGAAGCTTTCTTT
CDR3: CASSIDHRGNTEAFF
V: TRBV19
J: TRBJ1-1
length: 15
size: -
D: TRBD1

DNA: TGTGCCAGCAGCGTAGGACCCCCGGGGGGGGCCGGGGATACGCAGTATTTT
CDR3: CASSVGPPGGAGDTQYF
V: TRBV9
J: TRBJ2-3
length: 17
size: -
D: TRBD2

DNA: TGCGCCAGCAGCTTCGGGGACAGGGCGAACACTGAAGCTTTCTTT
CDR3: CASSFGDRANTEAFF
V: TRBV5-1
J: TRBJ1-1
length: 15
size: -
D: TRBD1

DNA: TGTGCCAGCAGTTACTCGACAGCGAACACTGAAGCTTTCTTT
CDR3: CASSYSTANTEAFF
V: TRBV6-6
J: TRBJ1-1
length: 14
size: -
D: -

DNA: TGCGCCAGCAGCCAATTGCCGGGACAGGGGCCGAACGAAGCTTTCTTT
CDR3: CASSQLPGQGPNEAFF
V: TRBV4-1
J: TRBJ1-1
length: 16
size: -
D: TRBD1

DNA: TGCGCCAGCAGCTTGAGCCCTACCTACGAGCAGTACTTC
CDR3: CASSLSPTYEQYF
V: TRBV5-1
J: TRBJ2-7
length: 13
size: -
D: -

DNA: TGTGCCCGCAGCATGAGGGGCAATCAGCCCCAGCATTTT
CDR3: CARSMRGNQPQHF
V: TRBV6-5
J: TRBJ1-5
length: 13
size: -
D: -

DNA: TGCGCCAGCAGCTTGGCGTCTAGGGAGACCCAGTACTTC
CDR3: CASSLASRETQYF
V: TRBV5-1
J: TRBJ2-5
length: 13
size: -
D: -

DNA: TGTGCCAGCAGCTTGGGGGCAGGCACAGATACGCAGTATTTT
CDR3: CASSLGAGTDTQYF
V: TRBV5-8
J: TRBJ2-3
length: 14
size: -
D: -

DNA: TGTGCCACCAGCAAGGGGGAGCTCCGCACCGATACGCAGTATTTT
CDR3: CATSKGELRTDTQYF
V: TRBV15
J: TRBJ2-3
length: 15
size: -
D: -

DNA: TGCGCCAGCCAGGGGGCTGGTTACTATGGCTACACCTTC
CDR3: CASQGAGYYGYTF
V: TRBV10-2
J: TRBJ1-2
length: 13
size: -
D: TRBD1

DNA: TGTGCCAGCAGCCCGTGGACTAGCGGGACCCCCGAGCAGTACTTC
CDR3: CASSPWTSGTPEQYF
V: TRBV9
J: TRBJ2-7
length: 15
size: -
D: TRBD2

DNA: TGTGCCAGCAGCTTAAATCATGGCGGGATACAAGAGACCCAGTACTTC
CDR3: CASSLNHGGIQETQYF
V: TRBV7-2
J: TRBJ2-5
length: 16
size: -
D: -

DNA: TGTGCCAGCGGGGCTCGCCTCACAGATACGCAGTATTTT
CDR3: CASGARLTDTQYF
V: TRBV2
J: TRBJ2-3
length: 13
size: -
D: -

DNA: TGTGCCAGCAGCTGGGGTGGGGGGTCTGGGGCCAACGTCCTGACTTTC
CDR3: CASSWGGGSGANVLTF
V: TRBV5-6
J: TRBJ2-6
length: 16
size: -
D: -

DNA: TGTGCTAGTGGTTCAGGACTAGGGCGAGATAATGAGCAGTTCTTC
CDR3: CASGSGLGRDNEQFF
V: TRBV12-5
J: TRBJ2-1
length: 15
size: -
D: TRBD2

DNA: TGTGCCAGCAGCTACTCGAGGGGAGCGGGGGCCATCAATACGCAGTATTTT
CDR3: CASSYSRGAGAINTQYF
V: TRBV13
J: TRBJ2-3
length: 17
size: -
D: TRBD2

DNA: TGTGCCTGGGCTAAACGGCAGGACACTGAAGCTTTCTTT
CDR3: CAWAKRQDTEAFF
V: TRBV30
J: TRBJ1-1
length: 13
size: -
D: -

DNA: TGTGCCAGCAGGACAGAACAGAATCAGCCCCAGCATTTT
CDR3: CASRTEQNQPQHF
V: TRBV2
J: TRBJ1-5
length: 13
size: -
D: -

DNA: TGTGCCTTTTTCGGGGGGAGCTCCTACGAGCAGTACTTC
CDR3: CAFFGGSSYEQYF
V: TRBV19
J: TRBJ2-7
length: 13
size: -
D: TRBD2

DNA: TGTGCCAGCAGTCCTCTAACAGGACCCTATGGCTACACCTTC
CDR3: CASSPLTGPYGYTF
V: TRBV27
J: TRBJ1-2
length: 14
size: -
D: -

DNA: TGTGCCACCATGAAGGGAGTAAGGGCAGGGGAGCTGTTTTTT
CDR3: CATMKGVRAGELFF
V: TRBV19
J: TRBJ2-2
length: 14
size: -
D: -

DNA: TGTGCCAGGAGACAGATTATTACCAACTATGGCTACACCTTC
CDR3: CARRQIITNYGYTF
V: TRBV9
J: TRBJ1-2
length: 14
size: -
D: -